Below, 6 T cell receptor beta chains from the same sample are listed, as sequenced in a study of T-cell reconstitution after alpha-beta-depleted transplantation in children. As it was prepared, the TCRbeta library received unique molecular identifiers. TCRdb reprocessed the PCR reads via MiXCR and lists one record per CDR3 protein. Among approximately 220,000 distinct CDR3 sequences listed, roughly 18% were seen once. The source was PBMCs, mostly from graft donor cells, collected 360 days after TCRalphabeta/CD19-depleted stem cell transplant. These receptors were obtained from a male patient between 2 and 15 years old who had a stem cell transplant for acute lymphoblastic leukemia, so the T cells may come from the graft donor.

This clonotype was seen more than once but under ten times. V gene TRBV7-9 combines with J gene TRBJ2-7; the match to TRBD1 covers 7 bases. V lost 3 bases and J lost 2; bases outside the gene matches: 7. The CDR3 extends over 15 amino acids. Germline assignment: CDR1 SEHNR and CDR2 FQNEAQ (reference sequence). Written as DNA, the CDR3 is TGTGCCAGCAGCTTTTATCGAGGGACAGCCTACGAGCAGTACTTC. Amino acids: CASSFYRGTAYEQYF.

The chain couples TRBV7-2 to TRBJ2-5; 8 bases line up with TRBD2. After removal of 4 bases from V and 5 bases from J, the junction contained 12 bases not matched to a gene. The germline V gene encodes CDR1 SGHTA and CDR2 FQGNSA. CDR3 size: 16 residues. The CDR3 loop reads CASSSTGGPLAETQYF. Here the CDR3 DNA reads TGTGCCAGCAGCTCAACGGGGGGGCCCCTCGCGGAGACCCAGTACTTC.

This clonotype was counted only a few times. This sequence joins TRBV7-9 and TRBJ2-7; D gene unclear. V dropped 4 bases and J dropped 6 bases, with 13 bases sitting between them. This CDR3 has 13 residues. Looked up from germline, CDR1 is SEHNR and CDR2 is FQNEAQ (reference sequence). DNA for the CDR3: TGTGCCAGCAGCTCGGGCCCTATTCTCGAGCAGTACTTC. It specifies CASSSGPILEQYF. The full variable domain, in which reference TRBV7-9 and TRBJ2-7 provide the parts outside the CDR3, is DTGVSQNPRHKITKRGQNVTFRCDPISEHNRLYWYRQTLGQGPEFLTYFQNEAQLEKSRLLSDRFSAERPKGSFSTLEIQRTEQGDSAMYLCASSSGPILEQYFGPGTRLTVT.

The rearrangement uses TRBV20-1 and TRBJ2-5; TRBD2 agrees at 7 bases. This CDR3 has 12 amino acids. Germline lookup yields CDR1 DFQATT and CDR2 SNEGSKA (reference sequence). V lost 4 bases and J lost 5; bases outside the gene matches: 4. CDR3 nucleotide sequence: TGCAGTGCTATAACCGGGAGGGAGACCCAGTACTTC. Translation gives CSAITGRETQYF.

This clonotype was seen a few times. The V gene is TRBV5-1, the J gene TRBJ2-7; D may be TRBD1 (6 bases). Germline V CDR1 and CDR2: SGHRS, YFSETQ. The CDR3 totals 14 residues. V shed 4 bases and J shed 5 bases, with 16 bases lying between them. Here the CDR3 reads CASSPLDRSHEQYF. DNA of the CDR3: TGCGCCAGCAGCCCCCTCGACAGGTCCCACGAGCAGTACTTC.

This chain links TRBV5-5 with TRBJ2-7; D may correspond to TRBD1 or TRBD2 (5 bases each). V lost 4 bases, J lost 0 bases, and 20 bases lay in between. This CDR3 has 17 residues. The germline CDR1 and CDR2 sequences are SGHKS and YYEKEE (reference sequence). The CDR3: CASSRPGEGLSSYEQYF. The CDR3 DNA follows: TGTGCCAGCAGCCGGCCAGGTGAGGGGCTTAGCTCCTACGAGCAGTACTTC.